The entry that follows covers one T cell receptor (beta chain) sequence. What it recognizes is unknown. One end of the junction fails to match germline, which may point to a read error. Primers: 60 Vbeta forward and 13 Jbeta reverse. The table came from immunoSEQ multiplex PCR; TCRdb's copy has only in-frame clones and leaves some out. The sample carries 180,000 or so clones, more than 65% recorded once. The record originates from a study of cytomegalovirus exposure and HLA in healthy donors. The CDR3 is 14 residues long. The germline CDR1 and CDR2 sequences are LGHNT and FRNRAP. Study-wide findings and caveats: A previous analysis found most TCR beta V segments productive roughly 87% or roughly 30% of the time. Evidence from a later analysis indicated that most CMV-associated TCR beta chains looked HLA-restricted.

The V call is TRBV12-5, the J call TRBJ2-7; D remains unclear. The sample was PBMCs. The source of this sequence is a male donor in good health and CMV-seronegative. The CDR3 spells CASGLIGGHYEQYF. The CDR3 bases are TGTGCTAGTGGTTTGATAGGCGGCCACTACGAGCAGTACTTT. The full variable domain, its missing parts supplied by reference TRBV12-5 and TRBJ2-7, is DARVTQTPRHKVTEMGQEVTMRCQPILGHNTVFWYRQTMMQGLELLAYFRNRAPLDDSGMPKDRFSAEMPDATLATLKIQPSEPRDSAVYFCASGLIGGHYEQYFGPGTRLTVT.